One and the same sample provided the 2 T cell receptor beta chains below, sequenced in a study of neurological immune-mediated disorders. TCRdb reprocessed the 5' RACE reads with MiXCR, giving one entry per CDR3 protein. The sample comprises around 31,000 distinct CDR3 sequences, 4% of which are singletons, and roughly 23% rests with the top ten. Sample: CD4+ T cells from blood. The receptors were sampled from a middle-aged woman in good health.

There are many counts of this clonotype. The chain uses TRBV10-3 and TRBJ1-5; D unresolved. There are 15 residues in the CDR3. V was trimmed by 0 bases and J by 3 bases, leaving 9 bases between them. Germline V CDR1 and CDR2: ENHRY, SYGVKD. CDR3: CAISESTENNQPQHF. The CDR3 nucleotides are TGTGCCATCAGTGAGTCGACGGAAAACAATCAGCCCCAGCATTTT.

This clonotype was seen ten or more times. CDR3: CSVEESTDTQYF. DNA of the CDR3: TGCAGCGTTGAAGAGAGCACAGATACGCAGTATTTT. V gene TRBV29-1 combines with J gene TRBJ2-3; D gene unclear. The germline V gene has CDR1 SQVTM and CDR2 ANQGSEA. Trimming cost V 0 bases and J 0 bases, with 1 base left between them. The CDR3 contains 12 residues.